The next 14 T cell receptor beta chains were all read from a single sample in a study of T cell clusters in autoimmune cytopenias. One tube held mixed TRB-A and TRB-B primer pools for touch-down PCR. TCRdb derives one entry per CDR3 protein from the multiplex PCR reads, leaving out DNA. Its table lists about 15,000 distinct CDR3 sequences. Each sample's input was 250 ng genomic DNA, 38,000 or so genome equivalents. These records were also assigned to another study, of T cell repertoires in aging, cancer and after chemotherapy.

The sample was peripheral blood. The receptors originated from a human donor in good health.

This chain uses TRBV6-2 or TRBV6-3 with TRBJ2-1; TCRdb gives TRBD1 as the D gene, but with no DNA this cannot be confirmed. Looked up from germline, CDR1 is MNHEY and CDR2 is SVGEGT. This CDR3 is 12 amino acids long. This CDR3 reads CASSYGPLRQFF.

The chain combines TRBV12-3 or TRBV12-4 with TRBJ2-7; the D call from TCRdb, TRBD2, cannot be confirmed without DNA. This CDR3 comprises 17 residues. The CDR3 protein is CASSRTSGGSSSYEQYF.

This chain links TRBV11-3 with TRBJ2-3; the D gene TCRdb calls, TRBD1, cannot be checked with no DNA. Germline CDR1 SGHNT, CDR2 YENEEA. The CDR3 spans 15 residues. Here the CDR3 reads CASRSDRGSTDTQYF.

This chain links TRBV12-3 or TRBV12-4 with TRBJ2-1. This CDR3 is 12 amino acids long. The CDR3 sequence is CASRLGNNEQFF.

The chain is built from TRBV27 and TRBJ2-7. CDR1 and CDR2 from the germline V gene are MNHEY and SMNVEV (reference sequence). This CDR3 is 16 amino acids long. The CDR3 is CASSPIGTPFDYEQYF.

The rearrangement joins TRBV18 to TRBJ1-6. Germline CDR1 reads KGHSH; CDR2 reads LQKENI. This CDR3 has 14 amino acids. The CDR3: CASSFDKQPPTLHF. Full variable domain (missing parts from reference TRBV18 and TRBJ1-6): NAGVMQNPRHLVRRRGQEARLRCSPMKGHSHVYWYRQLPEEGLKFMVYLQKENIIDESGMPKERFSAEFPKEGPSILRIQQVVRGDSAAYFCASSFDKQPPTLHFGNGTRLTVT.

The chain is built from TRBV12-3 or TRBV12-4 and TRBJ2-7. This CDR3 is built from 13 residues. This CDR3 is CASRLAGTYEQYF.

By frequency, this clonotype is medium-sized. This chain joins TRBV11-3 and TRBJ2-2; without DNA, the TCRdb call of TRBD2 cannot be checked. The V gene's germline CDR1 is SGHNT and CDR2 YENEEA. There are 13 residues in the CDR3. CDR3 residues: CASSSHPLAELFF.

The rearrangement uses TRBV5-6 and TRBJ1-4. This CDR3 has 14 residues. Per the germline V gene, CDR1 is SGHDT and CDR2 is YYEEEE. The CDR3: CVSSLRGTNEKLFF.

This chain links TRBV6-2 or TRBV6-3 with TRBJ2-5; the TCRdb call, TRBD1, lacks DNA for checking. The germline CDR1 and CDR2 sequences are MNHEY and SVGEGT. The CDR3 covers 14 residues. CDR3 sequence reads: CASVGGGPAETQYF.

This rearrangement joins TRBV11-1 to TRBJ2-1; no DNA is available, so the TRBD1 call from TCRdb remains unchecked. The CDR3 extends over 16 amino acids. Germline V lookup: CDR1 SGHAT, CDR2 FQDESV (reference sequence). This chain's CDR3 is CASSGGTGDEGNEQFF.

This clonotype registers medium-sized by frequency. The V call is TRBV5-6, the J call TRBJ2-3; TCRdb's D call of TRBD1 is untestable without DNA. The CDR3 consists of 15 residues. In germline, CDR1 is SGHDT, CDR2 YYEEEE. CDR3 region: CASSPDWGATDTQYF.

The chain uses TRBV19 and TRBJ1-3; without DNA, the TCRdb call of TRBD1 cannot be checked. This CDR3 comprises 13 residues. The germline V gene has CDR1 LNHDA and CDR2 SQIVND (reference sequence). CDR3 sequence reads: CASTSRSGDTIYF.

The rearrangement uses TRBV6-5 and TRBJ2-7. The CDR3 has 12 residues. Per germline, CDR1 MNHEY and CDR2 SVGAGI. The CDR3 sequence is CASSYSGGHTYF.